This is a list of T cell receptor beta chains from one sample in a study of control samples from healthy donors and cancer patients. Produced via immunoSEQ multiplex PCR; TCRdb's table is partial and in-frame only. The table has 100,000 to 150,000 clones, roughly 90% seen once. The material sequenced was blood. All receptors come from a man aged 40-49 years in good health. Each CDR3 is given with its conserved first and last residue. A D gene is named only where the DNA matches it firmly.

CDR3aa: CATSRNRDSSYEQYF
v_gene: TRBV15
j_gene: TRBJ2-7
len: 15
d_gene: NA

CDR3aa: CASSISGLSEQYF
v_gene: TRBV19
j_gene: TRBJ2-7
len: 13
d_gene: NA

CDR3aa: CSARDMGEQFF
v_gene: TRBV20-1
j_gene: TRBJ2-1
len: 11
d_gene: NA

CDR3aa: CASSLIYGNQPQHF
v_gene: TRBV7-2
j_gene: TRBJ1-5
len: 14
d_gene: NA

CDR3aa: CASSRRGEQYF
v_gene: TRBV4-2
j_gene: TRBJ2-7
len: 11
d_gene: NA

CDR3aa: CASSEKSGSSYEQYF
v_gene: TRBV25-1
j_gene: TRBJ2-7
len: 15
d_gene: NA

CDR3aa: CASLGGAEYGYTF
v_gene: TRBV18
j_gene: TRBJ1-2
len: 13
d_gene: NA

CDR3aa: CASSPRPGPNTEAFF
v_gene: TRBV5-1
j_gene: TRBJ1-1
len: 15
d_gene: NA

CDR3aa: CASSLRVGGGASGANVLTF
v_gene: TRBV7-6
j_gene: TRBJ2-6
len: 19
d_gene: TRBD2

CDR3aa: CASRKNTGELFF
v_gene: TRBV11-3
j_gene: TRBJ2-2
len: 12
d_gene: NA

CDR3aa: CASSLGQGNTEAFF
v_gene: TRBV7-9
j_gene: TRBJ1-1
len: 14
d_gene: NA

CDR3aa: CASSDSEGGVLDYTF
v_gene: TRBV6-4
j_gene: TRBJ1-2
len: 15
d_gene: NA

CDR3aa: CASSPGRGMGTQYF
v_gene: TRBV7-6
j_gene: TRBJ2-5
len: 14
d_gene: NA

CDR3aa: CASSLELAGVTDTQYF
v_gene: TRBV7-8
j_gene: TRBJ2-3
len: 16
d_gene: TRBD2

CDR3aa: CASSISVYGYTF
v_gene: TRBV19
j_gene: TRBJ1-2
len: 12
d_gene: NA

CDR3aa: CASSASRNTEAFF
v_gene: TRBV14
j_gene: TRBJ1-1
len: 13
d_gene: NA

CDR3aa: CASSSILAGREETQYF
v_gene: TRBV7-6
j_gene: TRBJ2-5
len: 16
d_gene: TRBD2

CDR3aa: CASSSDRGRSPLHF
v_gene: TRBV18
j_gene: TRBJ1-6
len: 14
d_gene: TRBD1

CDR3aa: CASSELVSGGSYEQYF
v_gene: TRBV6-1
j_gene: TRBJ2-7
len: 16
d_gene: TRBD2

CDR3aa: CASSYEGRGTEAFF
v_gene: TRBV11-2
j_gene: TRBJ1-1
len: 14
d_gene: NA

CDR3aa: CASSPSSARVYEQYF
v_gene: TRBV18
j_gene: TRBJ2-7
len: 15
d_gene: NA

CDR3aa: CASGLSNEQYF
v_gene: TRBV12-5
j_gene: TRBJ2-7
len: 11
d_gene: NA

CDR3aa: CASRKDQRTDTQYF
v_gene: TRBV5-4
j_gene: TRBJ2-3
len: 14
d_gene: NA

CDR3aa: CASSGGTVVNTEAFF
v_gene: TRBV2
j_gene: TRBJ1-1
len: 15
d_gene: TRBD1

CDR3aa: CSAEVLYEQYF
v_gene: TRBV20-1
j_gene: TRBJ2-7
len: 11
d_gene: NA

CDR3aa: CAIRGLAGSTDTQYF
v_gene: TRBV10-3
j_gene: TRBJ2-3
len: 15
d_gene: TRBD2

CDR3aa: CASSFGQGLVYEQYF
v_gene: TRBV5-5
j_gene: TRBJ2-7
len: 15
d_gene: TRBD1

CDR3aa: CAGGITLGTLSYEQYF
v_gene: TRBV2
j_gene: TRBJ2-7
len: 16
d_gene: NA

CDR3aa: CASSIGDFGPNVLTF
v_gene: TRBV19
j_gene: TRBJ2-6
len: 15
d_gene: NA

CDR3aa: CASSINTGTDLNEQFF
v_gene: TRBV5-1
j_gene: TRBJ2-1
len: 16
d_gene: TRBD1

CDR3aa: CASSGTGLNNEQFF
v_gene: TRBV4-2
j_gene: TRBJ2-1
len: 14
d_gene: TRBD1

CDR3aa: CASSREREETQYF
v_gene: TRBV3-1/TRBV3-2
j_gene: TRBJ2-5
len: 13
d_gene: NA

CDR3aa: CAWSAGTLQETQYF
v_gene: TRBV30
j_gene: TRBJ2-5
len: 14
d_gene: NA

CDR3aa: CASSLGWRPSSYNEQFF
v_gene: TRBV7-4
j_gene: TRBJ2-1
len: 17
d_gene: NA

CDR3aa: CATSRQTNYGYTF
v_gene: TRBV15
j_gene: TRBJ1-2
len: 13
d_gene: NA

CDR3aa: CATSSPRTEGETQYF
v_gene: TRBV15
j_gene: TRBJ2-5
len: 15
d_gene: NA

CDR3aa: CASSLVHRTSGQAEQFF
v_gene: TRBV7-8
j_gene: TRBJ2-1
len: 17
d_gene: TRBD2

CDR3aa: CASSYSPLGYGYTF
v_gene: TRBV6-5
j_gene: TRBJ1-2
len: 14
d_gene: NA

CDR3aa: CAISEDGDNEQFF
v_gene: TRBV10-3
j_gene: TRBJ2-1
len: 13
d_gene: NA

CDR3aa: CASSAGTDYEQYF
v_gene: TRBV11-3
j_gene: TRBJ2-7
len: 13
d_gene: TRBD1

CDR3aa: CASTGRQNTEAFF
v_gene: TRBV2
j_gene: TRBJ1-1
len: 13
d_gene: NA

CDR3aa: CSVSTGSGGNIQYF
v_gene: TRBV29-1
j_gene: TRBJ2-4
len: 14
d_gene: TRBD1

CDR3aa: CASSQMTGAQLGEQYF
v_gene: TRBV4-2
j_gene: TRBJ2-7
len: 16
d_gene: TRBD1

CDR3aa: CASSFVDTQYF
v_gene: TRBV3-1/TRBV3-2
j_gene: TRBJ2-3
len: 11
d_gene: NA